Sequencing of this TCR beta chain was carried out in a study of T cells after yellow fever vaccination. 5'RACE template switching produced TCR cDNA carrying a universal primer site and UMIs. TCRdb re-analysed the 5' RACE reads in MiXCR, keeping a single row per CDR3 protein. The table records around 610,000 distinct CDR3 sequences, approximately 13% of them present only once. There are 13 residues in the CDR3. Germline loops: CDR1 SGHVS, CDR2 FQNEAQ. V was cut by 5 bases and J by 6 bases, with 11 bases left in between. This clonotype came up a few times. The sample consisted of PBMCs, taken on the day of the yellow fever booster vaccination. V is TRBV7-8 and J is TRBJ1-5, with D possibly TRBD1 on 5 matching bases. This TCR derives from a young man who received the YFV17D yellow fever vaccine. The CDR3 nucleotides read TGTGCCAGCAGCCCCACAGGTGTTCAGCCCCAGCATTTT. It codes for CASSPTGVQPQHF.